These 15 T cell receptor beta chains came from one sample sequenced in a study of Ad26.COV2.S vaccination and SARS-CoV-2 variants. Assay: immunoSEQ multiplex PCR; the TCRdb copy retains only in-frame clones and omits some. This sample has roughly 500,000 clones, with 70% to 90% found just once. Treatment meaning: around 19 received Ad26.COV2.S at low or high dose, single or two shots; five or six received placebo; per-sample allocation not given. Day 63 following the first vaccine or placebo injection was when the samples were taken. Sequenced material: peripheral blood, taken in a trial of Ad26.COV2.S vaccine versus placebo. These receptors were taken from a person aged 18-60 years who received the Ad26.COV2.S COVID-19 vaccine or a placebo.

The table lists this clone with a count of one. The genes are TRBV19 and TRBJ1-1; unclear D gene. The CDR3 sequence is 13 residues long. CDR1 is LNHDA, CDR2 SQIVND, per germline (reference sequence). V lost 5 bases and J 0 bases, leaving 7 bases between the germline ends. The CDR3 bases are TGTGCCAGTAGTTTTTTCTTGAACACTGAAGCTTTCTTT. It is translated as CASSFFLNTEAFF.

This clone was counted only a few times. The chain couples TRBV30 to TRBJ2-4; D tentatively fits TRBD1 or TRBD2 (5 bases each). V shed 3 bases and J shed 0 bases, with 9 bases lying between them. Germline CDR1 GTSNPN, CDR2 SVGIG (reference sequence). The CDR3 spans 14 residues. CDR3 coding DNA: TGTGCCTGGAGCGGGGCGTTAGCCAAAAACATTCAGTACTTC. It yields the protein CAWSGALAKNIQYF.

V gene TRBV9 combines with J gene TRBJ2-7; no reliable D call. The V end lost 1 base, the J end lost 7 bases, and 15 bases lay between the germline ends. The CDR3 is 14 residues long. CDR1 is SGDLS and CDR2 is YYNGEE in the germline V gene. The DNA for the CDR3 is TGTGCCAGCAGCGTACAGCCTCTCCATGCTGAGCAGTACTTC. Translated, it gives CASSVQPLHAEQYF.

The chain recombines TRBV5-4 with TRBJ1-2; D is perhaps TRBD1 (6 bases). Germline assignment: CDR1 SGHNT and CDR2 YYREEE (reference sequence). V lost 4 bases, J lost 7 bases, and 20 bases lay in between. The CDR3 length is 15 residues. The CDR3 DNA sequence: TGTGCCAGCAGCCCACCCCAGGGGCTTCCGCCTGGCTACACCTTC. Translation gives CASSPPQGLPPGYTF.

The gene calls are TRBV4-3 and TRBJ1-2; D is perhaps TRBD1 (6 bases). The CDR3 is made up of 18 amino acids. The ends were cut back, 5 bases at V and 3 bases at J, with 25 bases in the middle. CDR1 is LGHNA and CDR2 is YSLEER in the germline V gene. This CDR3 reads CASSYAIGTTSAHYGYTF. The CDR3 nucleotides read TGCGCCAGCAGCTACGCTATAGGGACAACCTCTGCGCACTATGGCTACACCTTC.

This chain joins TRBV28 and TRBJ1-2, with 7 bases identical to TRBD1. This CDR3 has 16 amino acids. J lost 7 bases, V lost 7 bases, and 18 bases had no gene match. Germline assignment: CDR1 MDHEN and CDR2 SYDVKM. The CDR3 region is CASTRQGGSGFAGYTF. CDR3 DNA sequence: TGTGCCAGCACCCGACAGGGAGGTTCCGGTTTTGCTGGCTACACCTTC.

The chain carries TRBV5-1 and TRBJ1-5, with a tentative D call TRBD1 (5 bases). In germline, CDR1 is SGHRS, CDR2 YFSETQ. The V and J ends lost 4 bases and 6 bases respectively, with 11 bases between them. The CDR3 has 13 amino acids. The CDR3, as DNA: TGCGCCAGCAGCCCAAACGGGGGTCAGCCCCAGCATTTT. It translates to CASSPNGGQPQHF.

The chain couples TRBV9 to TRBJ2-1; a weak D match, TRBD1 (6 bases). Per germline, CDR1 SGDLS and CDR2 YYNGEE. V lost 0 bases, J lost 2 bases, and 9 bases lay in between. The CDR3 runs 15 residues. The CDR3: CASSVEGVPYNEQFF. In nucleotides, the CDR3 is TGTGCCAGCAGCGTAGAGGGGGTCCCCTACAATGAGCAGTTCTTC.

The CDR3 nucleotides are TGTGCCAGCAGTGAGAGTAGCACAGATACGCAGTATTTT. Translation: CASSESSTDTQYF. V is TRBV6-1 and J is TRBJ2-3; D is uncertain. The germline gives CDR1 MNHNS, CDR2 SASEGT. The CDR3 is 13 residues long. The V end was cut by 3 bases, the J end by 0 bases, with 4 bases between.

For this clone: In the same sample, other DNA sequences code for this CDR3. J is TRBJ1-3 and V is TRBV30; no clear D. V was clipped by 2 bases and J by 4 bases, with 6 bases between them. The CDR3 length is 12 residues. CDR1 and CDR2 (germline): GTSNPN, SVGIG (reference sequence). CDR3 loop: CAWSTGGNTIYF. CDR3 DNA sequence: TGTGCCTGGAGTACTGGGGGAAACACCATATATTTT.

The chain is built from TRBV9 and TRBJ1-6; unclear D gene. Germline V gene data show CDR1 as SGDLS and CDR2 as YYNGEE. The CDR3 spans 15 residues. The V and J ends lost 3 bases and 0 bases respectively, with 7 bases between them. Here the CDR3 reads CASSAQSSYNSPLHF. CDR3 in DNA: TGTGCCAGCAGCGCTCAAAGCTCCTATAATTCACCCCTCCACTTT.

This clone came up a few times. The V and J genes are TRBV11-2 and TRBJ2-7; D remains unclear. Between the trimmed V and J ends, which lost 0 bases and 3 bases, there was a span of 12 bases. CDR3 length: 15 amino acids. CDR1 and CDR2 (germline): SGHAT, FQNNGV. The CDR3 DNA reads TGTGCCAGCAGCTTAGATTCAACTCGGCTCTACGAGCAGTACTTC. Protein sequence: CASSLDSTRLYEQYF.

The chain combines TRBV7-2 with TRBJ2-5, with 7 bases aligning to TRBD2. Unmatched junction bases numbered 6, after V lost 3 bases and J lost 5 bases. From germline, CDR1 is SGHTA and CDR2 FQGNSA. This CDR3 region has 14 residues. The CDR3 region is CASSLSGTTETQYF. CDR3 in DNA: TGTGCCAGCAGCTTGTCCGGGACTACGGAGACCCAGTACTTC.

The chain is built from TRBV29-1 and TRBJ2-5, with D unclear. Trimming left V 7 bases short and J 5 bases short, with 11 bases between. This CDR3 has 11 amino acids. The germline gives CDR1 SQVTM, CDR2 ANQGSEA. The CDR3 here is CSAEVGETQYF. In DNA form, the CDR3 reads TGCAGCGCTGAGGTAGGGGAGACCCAGTACTTC.

The genes are TRBV29-1 and TRBJ1-1; D may be TRBD1 (5 bases). CDR3 length: 13 residues. Germline CDR1 reads SQVTM; CDR2 reads ANQGSEA. The V end was cut by 4 bases, the J end by 5 bases, with 14 bases between. CDR3 in amino acids: CSVVSGAQTEAFF. Here the CDR3 DNA reads TGCAGCGTTGTCTCCGGGGCGCAGACTGAAGCTTTCTTT.